The T cell receptor beta chain under discussion was sequenced for a study of shared clonotypes between healthy human individuals. At the level of the study: In total, the donors were a couple of women and a few men aged 18 to 49. Study-wide findings and caveats: How much donors shared clonotypes was expected to be affected by sequencing depth.

Donors were healthy HIV-negative adults without recently reported acute infections or vaccinations. The protocol was immunoSEQ multiplex PCR, while the TCRdb copy is restricted to in-frame clones and leaves out a portion. The data contain under 850,000 clones, just under 75% of them seen just once; the ten biggest clones take up under 2%. As for this clone: No antigen is known for it.

With 5 bases clipped from V and 7 bases from J, the junction kept 5 bases outside the gene matches. The V gene's germline CDR1 is MNHNY and CDR2 SVGAGI (reference sequence). The CDR3 spans 15 residues. This receptor was obtained from a woman aged 30 to 39 in good health. The sequenced material came from memory CD4+ T cells sorted from blood. Subset of the sample: CD45RA-negative fraction. The rearrangement joins TRBV6-6 to TRBJ2-2; TRBD2 agrees at 12 bases. The CDR3 coding sequence is TGTGCCAGCAGTCCTACTAGCGGGAGGAACGGGGAGCTGTTTTTT. The encoded protein is CASSPTSGRNGELFF.